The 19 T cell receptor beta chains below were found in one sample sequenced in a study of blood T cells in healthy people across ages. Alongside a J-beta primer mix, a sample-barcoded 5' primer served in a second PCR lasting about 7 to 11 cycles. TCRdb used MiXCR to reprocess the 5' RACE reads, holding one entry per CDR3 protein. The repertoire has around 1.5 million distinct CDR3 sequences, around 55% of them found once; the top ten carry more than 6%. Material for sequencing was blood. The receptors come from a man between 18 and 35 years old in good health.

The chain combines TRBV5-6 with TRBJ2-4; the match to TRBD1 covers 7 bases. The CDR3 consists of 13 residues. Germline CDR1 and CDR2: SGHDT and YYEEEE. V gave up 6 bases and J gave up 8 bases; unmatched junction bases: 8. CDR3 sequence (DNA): TGTGCCAGCACCACCGACAGGGCGCACATTCAGTACTTC. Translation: CASTTDRAHIQYF.

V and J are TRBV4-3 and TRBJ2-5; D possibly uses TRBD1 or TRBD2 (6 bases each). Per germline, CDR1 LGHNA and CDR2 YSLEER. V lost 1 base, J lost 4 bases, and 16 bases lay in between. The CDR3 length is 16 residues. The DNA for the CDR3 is TGCGCCAGCAGCCAAGGGTTCTCGGGGGCCGGAGAGACCCAGTACTTC. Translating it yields CASSQGFSGAGETQYF.

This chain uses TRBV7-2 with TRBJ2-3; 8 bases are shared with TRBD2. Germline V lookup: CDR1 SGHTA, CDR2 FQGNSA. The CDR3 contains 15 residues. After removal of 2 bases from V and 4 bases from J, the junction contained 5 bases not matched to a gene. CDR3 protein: CASSLQAGEADTQYF. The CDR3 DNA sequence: TGTGCCAGCAGCTTACAAGCGGGAGAGGCAGATACGCAGTATTTT.

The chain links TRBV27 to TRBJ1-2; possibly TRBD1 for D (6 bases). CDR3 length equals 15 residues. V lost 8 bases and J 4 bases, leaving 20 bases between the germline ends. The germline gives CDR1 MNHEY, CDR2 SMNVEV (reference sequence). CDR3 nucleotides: TGTGCCAGCGGGGTAAACAGGGAGGGGGTCTATGGCTACACCTTC. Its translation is CASGVNREGVYGYTF.

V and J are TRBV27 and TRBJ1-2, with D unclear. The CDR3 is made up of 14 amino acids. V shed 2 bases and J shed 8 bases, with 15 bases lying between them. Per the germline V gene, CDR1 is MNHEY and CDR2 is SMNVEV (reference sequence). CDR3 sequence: CASSLDYRFRGYTF. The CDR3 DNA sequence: TGTGCCAGCAGTTTAGATTACAGATTCCGAGGCTACACCTTC.

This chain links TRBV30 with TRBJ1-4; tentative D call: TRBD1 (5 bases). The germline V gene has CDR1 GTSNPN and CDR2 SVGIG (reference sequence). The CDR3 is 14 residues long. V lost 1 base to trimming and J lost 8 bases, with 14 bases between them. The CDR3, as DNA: TGTGCCTGGAGTGGGGACGGCTGGCAAGAAAAACTGTTTTTT. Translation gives CAWSGDGWQEKLFF. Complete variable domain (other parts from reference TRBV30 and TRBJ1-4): SQTIHQWPATLVQPVGSPLSLECTVEGTSNPNLYWYRQAAGRGLQLLFYSVGIGQISSEVPQNLSASRPQDRQFILSSKKLLLSDSGFYLCAWSGDGWQEKLFFGSGTQLSVL.

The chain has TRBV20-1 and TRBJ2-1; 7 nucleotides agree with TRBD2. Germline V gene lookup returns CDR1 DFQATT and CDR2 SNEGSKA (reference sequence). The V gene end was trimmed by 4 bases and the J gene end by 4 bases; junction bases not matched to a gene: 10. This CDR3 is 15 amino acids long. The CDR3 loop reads CSATEAGYQYNEQFF. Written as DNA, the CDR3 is TGCAGTGCTACGGAAGCGGGGTACCAGTACAATGAGCAGTTCTTC.

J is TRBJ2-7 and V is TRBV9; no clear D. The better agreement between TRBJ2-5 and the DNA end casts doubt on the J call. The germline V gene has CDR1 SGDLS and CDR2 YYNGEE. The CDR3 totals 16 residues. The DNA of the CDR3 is TGTGCCAGCAGCGTAGGTGGTTCTGAGTTAGGGGAGACCCAGTACTTC. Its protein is CASSVGGSELGETQYF.

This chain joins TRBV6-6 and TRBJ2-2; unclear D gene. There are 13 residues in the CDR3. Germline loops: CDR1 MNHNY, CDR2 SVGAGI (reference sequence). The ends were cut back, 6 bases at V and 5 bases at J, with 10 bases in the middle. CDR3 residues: CASRPIATGELFF. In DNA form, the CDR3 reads TGTGCCAGCAGGCCCATTGCGACCGGGGAGCTGTTTTTT.

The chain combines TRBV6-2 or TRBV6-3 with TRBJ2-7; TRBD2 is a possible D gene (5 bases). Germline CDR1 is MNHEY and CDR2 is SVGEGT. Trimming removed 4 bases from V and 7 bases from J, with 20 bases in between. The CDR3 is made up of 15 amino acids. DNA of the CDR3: TGTGCCAGCAGTTGGGTTCCTTCAGGACTTCGGGAGCAGTACTTC. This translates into CASSWVPSGLREQYF.

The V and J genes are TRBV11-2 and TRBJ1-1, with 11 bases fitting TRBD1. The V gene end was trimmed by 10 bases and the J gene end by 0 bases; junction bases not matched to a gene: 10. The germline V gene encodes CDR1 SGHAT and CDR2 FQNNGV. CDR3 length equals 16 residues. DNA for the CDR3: TGTGCCATCCAGGGGGGACAGGGGGGTTTGAACACTGAAGCTTTCTTT. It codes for CAIQGGQGGLNTEAFF.

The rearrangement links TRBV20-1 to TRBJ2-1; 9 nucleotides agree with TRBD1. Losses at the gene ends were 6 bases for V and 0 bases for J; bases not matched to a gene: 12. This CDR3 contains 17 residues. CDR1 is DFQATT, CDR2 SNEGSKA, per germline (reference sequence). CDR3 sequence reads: CSASGQGTSSSYNEQFF. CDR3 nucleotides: TGCAGTGCCTCGGGACAGGGAACTAGCAGCTCCTACAATGAGCAGTTCTTC.

As DNA, the CDR3 is TGCGCCAGCAGCCACGCCACCGAGAGGGGGAACGACGAGCAGTACTTC. This codes for CASSHATERGNDEQYF. V and J are TRBV4-3 and TRBJ2-7; a possible D gene is TRBD1 (6 bases). The CDR3 is 16 amino acids. Between the trimmed V and J ends, which lost 3 bases and 5 bases, there was a span of 20 bases. Germline V gene sequence: CDR1 LGHNA, CDR2 YSLEER.

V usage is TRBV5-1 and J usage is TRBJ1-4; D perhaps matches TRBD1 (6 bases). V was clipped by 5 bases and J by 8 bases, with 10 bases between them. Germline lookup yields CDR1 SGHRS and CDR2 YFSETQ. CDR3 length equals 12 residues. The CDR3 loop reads CASRTGTEKLFF. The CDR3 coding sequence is TGCGCCAGCAGAACCGGGACAGAAAAACTGTTTTTT.

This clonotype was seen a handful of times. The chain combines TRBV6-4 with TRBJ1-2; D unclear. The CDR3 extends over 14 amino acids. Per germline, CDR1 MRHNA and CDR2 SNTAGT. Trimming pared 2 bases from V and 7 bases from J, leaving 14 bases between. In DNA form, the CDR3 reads TGTGCCAGCAGTGACGAGCTGGGATCCGCTGGCTACACCTTC. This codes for CASSDELGSAGYTF.

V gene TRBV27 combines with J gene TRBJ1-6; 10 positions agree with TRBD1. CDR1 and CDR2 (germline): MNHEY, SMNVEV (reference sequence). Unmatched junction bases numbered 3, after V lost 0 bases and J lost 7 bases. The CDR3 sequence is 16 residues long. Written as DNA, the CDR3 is TGTGCCAGCAGTTTATCAGGGACAGGGGCAAATTCACCCCTCCACTTT. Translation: CASSLSGTGANSPLHF.

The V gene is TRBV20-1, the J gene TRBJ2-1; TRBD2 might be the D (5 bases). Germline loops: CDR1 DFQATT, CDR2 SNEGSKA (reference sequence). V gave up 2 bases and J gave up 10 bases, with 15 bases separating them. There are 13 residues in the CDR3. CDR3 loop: CSARRLGADEQFF. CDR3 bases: TGCAGTGCTAGAAGATTGGGAGCAGACGAGCAGTTCTTC.

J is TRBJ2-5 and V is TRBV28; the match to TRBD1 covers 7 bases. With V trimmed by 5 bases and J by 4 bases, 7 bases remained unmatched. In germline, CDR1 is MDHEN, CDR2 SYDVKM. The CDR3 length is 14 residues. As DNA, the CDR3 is TGTGCCAGCAGTCCCGGTGACAGGGTAGAGACCCAGTACTTC. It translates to CASSPGDRVETQYF.

In nucleotides, the CDR3 is TGTGCCAGCTCACCACGTGGGGATCAGGTGGCTTTCTTT. This gives the protein CASSPRGDQVAFF. The chain recombines TRBV18 with TRBJ1-1; D gene ambiguous. Deletions cut 1 base from V and 11 bases from J, with 14 bases between. Germline V lookup: CDR1 KGHSH, CDR2 LQKENI. The CDR3 is 13 amino acids.